Presented here are 31 T cell receptor beta chains from one specimen sequenced in a study of PD-L1 blockade in urothelial cancer. The data were produced by immunoSEQ multiplex PCR, yet TCRdb's version contains in-frame clones alone and is incomplete. The data contain around 80,000 clones, approximately 90% of them singletons. Described time point: peripheral blood 6 weeks after treatment start. Sequenced material: PBMCs, taken around atezolizumab (anti-PD-L1) treatment. The receptors here all came from an elderly woman with urothelial cancer.

This rearrangement joins TRBV6-1 to TRBJ1-1, with unresolved D. V lost 6 bases, J lost 6 bases, and 8 bases lay in between. The germline V gene has CDR1 MNHNS and CDR2 SASEGT. This CDR3 is 11 amino acids long. CDR3 protein: CASSRLAEAFF. The CDR3 coding sequence is TGTGCCAGCAGCCGCTTAGCTGAAGCTTTCTTT.

This chain joins TRBV5-1 and TRBJ1-2, with a tentative D call TRBD1 (6 bases). The CDR3 has 13 residues. V was cut by 0 bases and J by 6 bases, with 9 bases left in between. CDR1 and CDR2 (germline): SGHRS, YFSETQ. The DNA for the CDR3 is TGCGCCAGCAGCTTGGATGCAGGGGATGGCTACACCTTC. This sequence encodes CASSLDAGDGYTF.

The chain combines TRBV10-3 with TRBJ2-6, with a tentative D call TRBD1 (6 bases). Trimming removed 9 bases from V and 0 bases from J, with 15 bases in between. CDR1 and CDR2 (germline): ENHRY, SYGVKD. CDR3 size: 16 residues. The CDR3 loop is CAIQTGQHSGANVLTF. In nucleotides, the CDR3 is TGTGCCATTCAAACGGGACAACACTCTGGGGCCAACGTCCTGACTTTC.

The V call is TRBV13, the J call TRBJ1-2; D call uncertain. The ends were cut back, 5 bases at V and 3 bases at J, with 16 bases in the middle. Per the germline V gene, CDR1 is PRHDT and CDR2 is FYEKMQ (reference sequence). The CDR3 runs 15 residues. CDR3 in DNA: TGTGCCAGCAGCAAAAGGAGGTTTGGGGACTATGGCTACACCTTC. Protein sequence: CASSKRRFGDYGYTF.

The chain uses TRBV7-3 and TRBJ2-1; TRBD1 matches 7 bases. CDR1 is SGHTA, CDR2 FQGTGA, per germline. The CDR3 contains 13 residues. The V gene end was trimmed by 4 bases and the J gene end by 6 bases; junction bases not matched to a gene: 3. CDR3 residues: CASSSTGSNEQFF. CDR3 nucleotide sequence: TGTGCCAGCAGCTCGACAGGGTCCAATGAGCAGTTCTTC.

As to this clone: Different DNA sequences within this sample yield the same CDR3. The chain recombines TRBV9 with TRBJ2-1, with a possible D match to TRBD2 (5 bases). In germline, CDR1 is SGDLS, CDR2 YYNGEE. This CDR3 comprises 15 residues. Trimming shortened V by 2 bases and J by 0 bases, and 9 bases separated the two germline ends. The CDR3 reads CASSVSGSSYNEQFF. The CDR3 bases are TGTGCCAGCAGCGTGTCGGGGAGCTCCTACAATGAGCAGTTCTTC.

The chain combines TRBV5-1 with TRBJ2-7, with a weak D call TRBD2 (6 bases). The CDR3 is 15 amino acids. From germline, CDR1 is SGHRS and CDR2 YFSETQ. V gave up 5 bases and J gave up 0 bases, with 15 bases separating them. As DNA, the CDR3 is TGCGCCAGCAGGAAGGGACTGTCGAGCTCCTACGAGCAGTACTTC. Encoded protein: CASRKGLSSSYEQYF.

V gene TRBV5-1 combines with J gene TRBJ2-3; 8 bases are shared with TRBD2. Trimming cost V 4 bases and J 4 bases; bases outside gene matches: 11. The CDR3 extends over 16 amino acids. Looked up from germline, CDR1 is SGHRS and CDR2 is YFSETQ. CDR3 in DNA: TGCGCCAGCAGCCGACGGACTAGCTTGGGCCCAGATACGCAGTATTTT. This gives the protein CASSRRTSLGPDTQYF. Filled out from reference TRBV5-1 and TRBJ2-3, the complete variable domain reads KAGVTQTPRYLIKTRGQQVTLSCSPISGHRSVSWYQQTPGQGLQFLFEYFSETQRNKGNFPGRFSGRQFSNSRSEMNVSTLELGDSALYLCASSRRTSLGPDTQYFGPGTRLTVL.

The chain carries TRBV19 and TRBJ2-7; tentative D call: TRBD1 (5 bases). The CDR3 consists of 13 residues. Germline CDR1 is LNHDA and CDR2 is SQIVND (reference sequence). The V end was cut by 3 bases, the J end by 4 bases, with 10 bases between. The CDR3 bases are TGTGCCAGTAGTATTCAGGGTGGATACGAGCAGTACTTC. Translating gives CASSIQGGYEQYF. Complete variable domain (other parts from reference TRBV19 and TRBJ2-7): DGGITQSPKYLFRKEGQNVTLSCEQNLNHDAMYWYRQDPGQGLRLIYYSQIVNDFQKGDIAEGYSVSREKKESFPLTVTSAQKNPTAFYLCASSIQGGYEQYFGPGTRLTVT.

CDR3 protein: CASSPKTGTGLLSYNEQFF. The CDR3 nucleotides read TGTGCCAGCTCCCCTAAGACAGGGACGGGTCTTCTTTCCTACAATGAGCAGTTCTTC. The rearrangement links TRBV18 to TRBJ2-1; 7 bases line up with TRBD1. The CDR3 has 19 residues. Germline V gene data show CDR1 as KGHSH and CDR2 as LQKENI. V shed 6 bases and J 1 base; nucleotides not matched to a gene: 18.

The chain carries TRBV19 and TRBJ1-5, with a possible D match to TRBD1 (6 bases). V was pared by 4 bases and J by 2 bases, with 15 bases between. Germline CDR1 is LNHDA and CDR2 is SQIVND (reference sequence). This CDR3 comprises 16 residues. Here the CDR3 DNA reads TGTGCCAGTAGTAGCCCCAACAGGGATCGCAATCAGCCCCAGCATTTT. Encoded protein: CASSSPNRDRNQPQHF.

The J gene is TRBJ2-3, the V gene TRBV2; 7 bases are shared with TRBD2. Germline V gives CDR1 SNHLY, CDR2 FYNNEI. V gave up 8 bases and J gave up 0 bases; unmatched junction bases: 5. The CDR3 length is 14 residues. CDR3 bases: TGTGCCAGCCTTAGCGGGTCTAGCACAGATACGCAGTATTTT. Protein product: CASLSGSSTDTQYF.

The chain uses TRBV6-6 and TRBJ1-3; D not certain. Germline V gene lookup returns CDR1 MNHNY and CDR2 SVGAGI (reference sequence). The CDR3 is 13 amino acids. Trimming pared 5 bases from V and 9 bases from J, leaving 14 bases between. The CDR3 spells CASSLDNFATIYF. CDR3 DNA: TGTGCCAGCAGTCTTGACAATTTTGCCACCATATATTTT.

For the CDR3, the DNA is TGTGCCAGCAGGGCCGGGACTAGCGGGAGGACAGAGACCCAGTACTTC. Protein product: CASRAGTSGRTETQYF. The chain uses TRBV25-1 and TRBJ2-5; 15 bases are a match to TRBD2. The germline CDR1 and CDR2 sequences are MGHDK and SYGVNS. This CDR3 has 16 residues. J gave up 4 bases and V 6 bases, and 6 bases lay outside the gene matches.

V and J are TRBV5-1 and TRBJ1-3; 8 positions agree with TRBD1. V lost 3 bases to trimming and J lost 2 bases; unmatched junction nucleotides: 4. From germline, CDR1 is SGHRS and CDR2 YFSETQ. The CDR3 is 15 residues long. The CDR3 DNA reads as TGCGCCAGCAGCTGGACAGGGAGTCCTGGAAACACCATATATTTT. This codes for CASSWTGSPGNTIYF.

The chain carries TRBV6-5 and TRBJ2-1; the D gene is possibly TRBD1 (6 bases). Per germline, CDR1 MNHEY and CDR2 SVGAGI. Trimming shortened V by 2 bases and J by 3 bases, and 14 bases separated the two germline ends. The CDR3 covers 16 residues. The CDR3 sequence is CASSYTQGPVYNEQFF. CDR3 DNA: TGTGCCAGCAGTTACACACAGGGACCGGTCTACAATGAGCAGTTCTTC.

The V gene is TRBV5-4, the J gene TRBJ1-2; 8 bases agree with TRBD1. With 0 bases clipped from V and 7 bases from J, the junction kept 8 bases outside the gene matches. The CDR3 spans 15 residues. Looked up from germline, CDR1 is SGHNT and CDR2 is YYREEE (reference sequence). In DNA, the CDR3 is TGTGCCAGCAGCTTGGCCCAGGGCAGGGGGCTTGGCTACACCTTC. Translating gives CASSLAQGRGLGYTF.

J is TRBJ2-6 and V is TRBV5-1, with 10 positions matching TRBD1. Looked up from germline, CDR1 is SGHRS and CDR2 is YFSETQ. Trimming removed 4 bases from V and 2 bases from J; junction bases left unmatched: 6. The CDR3 extends over 17 amino acids. CDR3 amino acids: CASSPRQGATGANVLTF. The CDR3 DNA reads as TGCGCCAGCAGCCCCAGACAGGGGGCTACTGGGGCCAACGTCCTGACTTTC.

The CDR3 spells CASSQEGQGGEKLFF. CDR3 bases: TGCGCCAGCAGCCAAGAGGGACAGGGTGGTGAAAAACTGTTTTTT. This sequence joins TRBV4-1 and TRBJ1-4, with 9 bases identical to TRBD1. The CDR3 is 15 amino acids. With V trimmed by 0 bases and J by 7 bases, 3 bases remained unmatched. The germline CDR1 and CDR2 sequences are MGHRA and YSYEKL.

The chain couples TRBV5-1 to TRBJ2-5, with 8 bases fitting TRBD1. Trimming cost V 1 base and J 1 base; bases outside gene matches: 6. This CDR3 is 16 amino acids long. Germline V CDR1 and CDR2: SGHRS, YFSETQ. The CDR3 sequence is CASSLIQTGAQETQYF. In DNA form, the CDR3 reads TGCGCCAGCAGCTTGATTCAGACAGGGGCCCAAGAGACCCAGTACTTC. The whole variable domain, filled in from reference TRBV5-1 and TRBJ2-5, reads KAGVTQTPRYLIKTRGQQVTLSCSPISGHRSVSWYQQTPGQGLQFLFEYFSETQRNKGNFPGRFSGRQFSNSRSEMNVSTLELGDSALYLCASSLIQTGAQETQYFGPGTRLLVL.

The chain uses TRBV7-9 and TRBJ2-7; TRBD2 matches at 8 bases. The CDR3 runs to 16 residues. Germline loops: CDR1 SEHNR, CDR2 FQNEAQ (reference sequence). Trimming at V came to 1 base and at J to 3 bases, leaving 8 bases not matched to a gene. The CDR3 nucleotides read TGTGCCAGCAGCTTAGGTCTAGCGGGTAGGGTCTACGAGCAGTACTTC. Translated, it gives CASSLGLAGRVYEQYF. Together with reference TRBV7-9 and TRBJ2-7, the CDR3 gives the full variable domain: DTGVSQNPRHKITKRGQNVTFRCDPISEHNRLYWYRQTLGQGPEFLTYFQNEAQLEKSRLLSDRFSAERPKGSFSTLEIQRTEQGDSAMYLCASSLGLAGRVYEQYFGPGTRLTVT.

The chain combines TRBV5-1 with TRBJ1-5, with 11 positions matching TRBD1. The CDR3 consists of 18 residues. The trim removed 4 bases at V and 2 bases at J, leaving 11 bases unmatched. Germline assignment: CDR1 SGHRS and CDR2 YFSETQ. The CDR3 nucleotides are TGCGCCAGCAGCCCCCGGGACAGGGGGATGAATGGCAATCAGCCCCAGCATTTT. Amino acid sequence: CASSPRDRGMNGNQPQHF.

The chain is built from TRBV11-2 and TRBJ2-5, with D tentatively TRBD2 (6 bases). V shed 1 base and J shed 7 bases, with 16 bases lying between them. The CDR3 totals 15 residues. Looked up from germline, CDR1 is SGHAT and CDR2 is FQNNGV. The CDR3 loop reads CASSLAGTDGGTQYF. The CDR3 DNA follows: TGTGCCAGCAGCTTAGCCGGGACCGACGGGGGGACCCAGTACTTC.

The chain is built from TRBV5-4 and TRBJ1-1; D is uncertain. Trimming took off 0 bases at V and 0 bases at J, with 12 bases between the two ends. CDR3 length: 16 residues. CDR1 is SGHNT, CDR2 YYREEE, per germline (reference sequence). The CDR3, as DNA: TGTGCCAGCAGCTTGGGTTCAGGCGGGTTGAACACTGAAGCTTTCTTT. The encoded protein is CASSLGSGGLNTEAFF.

The rearrangement uses TRBV10-3 and TRBJ2-6, with D perhaps matching TRBD2 (6 bases). The germline V gene has CDR1 ENHRY and CDR2 SYGVKD. This CDR3 spans 16 amino acids. V lost 6 bases, J lost 0 bases, and 12 bases lay in between. The CDR3, as DNA: TGTGCCATCAGCGCGGGACGGACCTCTGGGGCCAACGTCCTGACTTTC. This translates into CAISAGRTSGANVLTF.

The J gene is TRBJ2-1, the V gene TRBV2, with TRBD2 matching 7 bases. The CDR3 has 15 amino acids. J was trimmed by 10 bases and V by 10 bases; bases with no gene match: 19. Germline CDR1 reads SNHLY; CDR2 reads FYNNEI. The CDR3, as DNA: TGTGCCACCCTTCCACGATTTGGCGGGAGCGGGGAGCAGTTCTTC. Translation gives CATLPRFGGSGEQFF.

The chain couples TRBV10-3 to TRBJ2-2; TRBD1 matches 8 bases. CDR1 ENHRY and CDR2 SYGVKD come from the germline V gene. V lost 4 bases to trimming and J lost 6 bases; unmatched junction nucleotides: 7. The CDR3 runs to 15 residues. CDR3 nucleotide sequence: TGTGCCATCAGTGCCGGACAGGGTGGACCCGGGGAGCTGTTTTTT. It codes for CAISAGQGGPGELFF.

The chain links TRBV30 to TRBJ2-3; D is perhaps TRBD2 (5 bases). V gave up 5 bases and J gave up 2 bases, with 14 bases separating them. Per the germline V gene, CDR1 is GTSNPN and CDR2 is SVGIG (reference sequence). This CDR3 comprises 14 residues. CDR3 loop: CAWSSSGHTDTQYF. The CDR3 DNA reads TGTGCCTGGTCATCGAGCGGTCACACAGATACGCAGTATTTT.

The rearrangement uses TRBV19 and TRBJ2-6; no firm D call. The CDR3 totals 13 residues. Germline assignment: CDR1 LNHDA and CDR2 SQIVND (reference sequence). V shed 6 bases and J shed 1 base, with 4 bases lying between them. CDR3 sequence: CASSKSGANVLTF. The DNA for the CDR3 is TGTGCCAGTAGCAAATCTGGGGCCAACGTCCTGACTTTC.

In this sample, this clone turned up a few times. Here the CDR3 DNA reads TGTGCCAGCAGCTTAGAAATTCGGGAAACCGGGGAGCTGTTTTTT. Translating it yields CASSLEIRETGELFF. V and J are TRBV11-2 and TRBJ2-2; a weak D match, TRBD2 (5 bases). CDR1 is SGHAT, CDR2 FQNNGV, per germline. The CDR3 length is 15 residues. V was pared by 0 bases and J by 5 bases, with 10 bases between.

This chain uses TRBV6-1 with TRBJ1-5; D unclear. With 1 base removed from V and 5 bases from J, the gap between germline ends came to 6 bases. Per the germline V gene, CDR1 is MNHNS and CDR2 is SASEGT. The CDR3 is 13 residues long. The CDR3 sequence: CASSEGAYQPQHF. The CDR3 DNA follows: TGTGCCAGCAGTGAAGGGGCGTATCAGCCCCAGCATTTT.